This T cell receptor beta chain was documented in a study of blood T cell repertoires in COVID-19. Some clones are missing from TCRdb's copy, which holds only in-frame ones; the method was immunoSEQ multiplex PCR. This table holds roughly 31,000 clones, around 90% found once. The sequenced sample consisted of peripheral blood. This receptor was obtained from a man aged 55-75 years with active COVID-19.

The CDR3 bases are TGTGCCAGTAGTCGAGGGACAGGGGCCATGAACACTGAAGCTTTCTTT. Amino acid sequence: CASSRGTGAMNTEAFF. This chain uses TRBV19 with TRBJ1-1, with TRBD1 identical over 10 bases. Germline-derived CDR1 and CDR2 are LNHDA and SQIVND (reference sequence). The CDR3 loop spans 16 amino acids. Germline trimming cut 5 bases from V and 0 bases from J; bases unmatched to any gene: 6.